This is a list of T cell receptor beta chains from one sample in a study of lymphopenia after photon versus proton radiotherapy. Profiling relied on immunoSEQ multiplex PCR, and the TCRdb table lists in-frame clones only, not all of them. The sample records more than 20,000 clones, roughly 85% being singletons. Material: peripheral blood, obtained from a patient treated with photon-based radiotherapy. The receptors stem from a man between 60 and 70 years old with pancreatic cancer. CDR3s include the opening cysteine and the closing phenylalanine or tryptophan. The order of the fields is D gene, V gene, clone size, J gene, CDR3 protein, CDR3 DNA. A D gene is named only where the DNA matches it firmly. Expanded clones get a size class; other rows say once, few or many, or leave the size out.

>TRBD1|TRBV7-9|once|TRBJ2-3
CASSQGQYTDTQYF
TGTGCCAGCAGCCAGGGACAGTACACAGATACGCAGTATTTT
>-|TRBV30|-|TRBJ2-3
CAWSVGAGADTQYF
TGTGCCTGGAGTGTAGGGGCAGGGGCCGATACGCAGTATTTT
>-|TRBV7-9|-|TRBJ1-2
CASSIQEKDSYGYTF
TGTGCCAGCAGCATTCAGGAAAAGGATTCCTATGGCTACACCTTC
>-|TRBV5-4|-|TRBJ1-1
CASSLGTGRLGTEAFF
TGTGCCAGCAGCTTGGGAACAGGACGCTTGGGAACTGAAGCTTTCTTT
>TRBD2|TRBV7-2|-|TRBJ2-1
CASSSQRGGRNEQFF
TGTGCCAGCAGCTCTCAGCGGGGGGGCCGCAATGAGCAGTTCTTC
>-|TRBV29-1|-|TRBJ1-2
CSVGSRGAGYGYTF
TGCAGCGTGGGGAGTAGGGGGGCCGGGTATGGCTACACCTTC
>TRBD2|TRBV5-6|-|TRBJ2-1
CASSSPGLAGGGGEQFF
TGTGCCAGCAGCTCCCCGGGGCTAGCGGGGGGAGGCGGTGAGCAGTTCTTC
>-|TRBV5-6|-|TRBJ2-6
CASSLAGMLGANVLTF
TGTGCCAGCAGCTTAGCAGGTATGCTTGGGGCCAACGTCCTGACTTTC
>TRBD2|TRBV29-1|few|TRBJ2-5
CSVEIGRGGVSETQYF
TGCAGCGTTGAAATCGGGAGGGGCGGGGTATCAGAGACCCAGTACTTC
>-|TRBV5-1|-|TRBJ1-2
CASSPGVNYGYTF
TGCGCCAGCAGCCCGGGGGTAAACTATGGCTACACCTTC
>-|TRBV5-6|few|TRBJ1-1
CASSLQGDTEAFF
TGTGCCAGCAGCTTACAGGGCGACACTGAAGCTTTCTTT
>-|TRBV19|-|TRBJ1-5
CASSIGLFQPQHF
TGTGCCAGTAGTATCGGTCTGTTTCAGCCCCAGCATTTT
>-|TRBV10-3|-|TRBJ1-2
CAISEPSLDGYTF
TGTGCCATCAGTGAGCCGAGCCTGGATGGCTACACCTTC
>-|TRBV21-1|-|TRBJ1-2
CASSKMGTGGLRYGYTF
TGTGCCAGCAGCAAAATGGGCACAGGGGGCTTGCGGTATGGCTACACCTTC
>-|TRBV4-1|-|TRBJ2-7
CASSQVLGEQYF
TGCGCCAGCAGCCAAGTACTGGGCGAGCAGTACTTC
>-|TRBV4-1|-|TRBJ2-7
CASSLGDPYEQYF
TGCGCCAGCAGCCTTGGGGACCCCTACGAGCAGTACTTC
>TRBD1|TRBV5-1|-|TRBJ1-1
CASSGTRRDRGAIMNTEAFF
TGCGCCAGCAGCGGAACGCGCCGGGACAGGGGGGCCATCATGAACACTGAAGCTTTCTTT
>TRBD2|TRBV12-5|-|TRBJ2-1
CASGLVLGLAVNNEQFF
TGTGCTAGTGGTTTGGTACTGGGACTAGCGGTCAACAATGAGCAGTTCTTC
>TRBD1|TRBV7-3|few|TRBJ1-6
CASSLMGTGGSPLHF
TGTGCCAGCAGCTTAATGGGGACAGGTGGATCACCCCTCCACTTT
>-|TRBV5-5|once|TRBJ2-2
CASSLVLGALPGELFF
TGTGCCAGCAGCTTGGTCCTGGGGGCGCTTCCCGGGGAGCTGTTTTTT
>TRBD2|TRBV30|-|TRBJ2-5
CAWTAGDPQETQYF
TGTGCCTGGACAGCGGGGGACCCTCAAGAGACCCAGTACTTC
>TRBD1|TRBV2|-|TRBJ1-4
CASKGQQNEKLFF
TGTGCCAGCAAGGGACAGCAGAATGAAAAACTGTTTTTT
>-|TRBV6-5|-|TRBJ1-5
CASSFLGGNQPQHF
TGTGCCAGCAGTTTCCTCGGGGGGAATCAGCCCCAGCATTTT
>-|TRBV7-9|once|TRBJ1-1
CASSATGGEAFF
TGTGCCAGCAGCGCCACCGGGGGGGAAGCTTTCTTT
>-|TRBV11-2|-|TRBJ2-2
CASSLGVSKIGELFF
TGTGCCAGCAGCTTAGGAGTTAGTAAGATCGGGGAGCTGTTTTTT
>-|TRBV19|-|TRBJ2-6
CASTPQGYAGANVLTF
TGTGCCAGTACCCCCCAGGGGTACGCTGGGGCCAACGTCCTGACTTTC
>-|TRBV5-1|-|TRBJ2-3
CASRQAQSSDTQYF
TGCGCCAGCAGGCAAGCGCAGAGTAGCGATACGCAGTATTTT
>-|TRBV5-1|-|TRBJ2-5
CASRPPGAETQYF
TGCGCCAGCAGACCACCCGGGGCTGAAACCCAGTACTTC
>-|TRBV9|-|TRBJ2-3
CASGGIWTDTQYF
TGTGCCAGCGGCGGTATCTGGACAGATACGCAGTATTTT
>-|TRBV30|-|TRBJ1-6
CAWSAGGIALHF
TGTGCCTGGAGTGCCGGGGGGATAGCCCTCCACTTT
>TRBD1|TRBV9|-|TRBJ1-3
CASSVVGQGGTSGNTIYF
TGTGCCAGCAGCGTAGTTGGACAGGGGGGAACCTCTGGAAACACCATATATTTT